The 6 T cell receptor beta chains below all came from one sample that was sequenced in a study of cytomegalovirus exposure and HLA in healthy donors. The PCR employed 60 Vbeta primers together with 13 Jbeta primers. TCRdb keeps only in-frame clones here, not all; method: immunoSEQ multiplex PCR. The sample shows about 130,000 clones, roughly 75% of them seen only once. Sequencing used PBMCs. All receptors derive from a woman aged 45-60 years in good health and CMV-seronegative.

In DNA, the CDR3 is TGCGCCAGCAGCCAAGGGAGACTAGCGGGGGTCTACAATGAGCAGTTCTTC. This codes for CASSQGRLAGVYNEQFF. The chain recombines TRBV4-1 with TRBJ2-1; 12 nucleotides line up with TRBD2. In germline, CDR1 is MGHRA, CDR2 YSYEKL. CDR3 length: 17 residues. The V and J ends lost 1 base and 3 bases, in that order; junction bases with no gene match: 4.

This clone was observed a single time. The chain is built from TRBV11-2 and TRBJ2-5, with TRBD1 matching over 10 bases. Looked up from germline, CDR1 is SGHAT and CDR2 is FQNNGV. Trimming at V came to 4 bases and at J to 11 bases, leaving 7 bases not matched to a gene. The CDR3 consists of 13 residues. The CDR3 protein is CASSSTGGSAQYF. DNA of the CDR3: TGTGCCAGCAGCTCGACAGGGGGCTCGGCGCAGTACTTC. The full variable domain, with the rest looked up from reference TRBV11-2 and TRBJ2-5, is EAGVAQSPRYKIIEKRQSVAFWCNPISGHATLYWYQQILGQGPKLLIQFQNNGVVDDSQLPKDRFSAERLKGVDSTLKIQPAKLEDSAVYLCASSSTGGSAQYFGPGTRLLVL.

This clone has a handful of counts. The J gene is TRBJ2-7, the V gene TRBV5-4, with 7 bases that match TRBD1. The V gene end was trimmed by 0 bases and the J gene end by 3 bases; junction bases not matched to a gene: 6. The CDR3 runs to 15 residues. Germline V gene sequence: CDR1 SGHNT, CDR2 YYREEE (reference sequence). CDR3 sequence: CASSLDEGADYEQYF. The CDR3 DNA follows: TGTGCCAGCAGCTTGGATGAGGGGGCGGACTACGAGCAGTACTTC. Complete variable domain (other parts from reference TRBV5-4 and TRBJ2-7): ETGVTQSPTHLIKTRGQQVTLRCSSQSGHNTVSWYQQALGQGPQFIFQYYREEENGRGNFPPRFSGLQFPNYSSELNVNALELDDSALYLCASSLDEGADYEQYFGPGTRLTVT.

The chain carries TRBV28 and TRBJ1-3; 8 nucleotides match TRBD1. The CDR3 totals 18 residues. CDR1 is MDHEN, CDR2 SYDVKM, per germline. V dropped 3 bases and J dropped 3; count of bases not matched to a gene: 13. CDR3 in amino acids: CASSFPADREIGGNTIYF. The CDR3 DNA reads as TGTGCCAGCAGTTTCCCCGCGGACAGGGAAATCGGTGGAAACACCATATATTTT.

The CDR3 DNA reads TGTGCCAGCAGTTTGCAGTATTACGAGCAGTACTTC. Protein product: CASSLQYYEQYF. The rearrangement links TRBV28 to TRBJ2-7, with D hard to call. Germline V gene sequence: CDR1 MDHEN, CDR2 SYDVKM. The CDR3 extends over 12 amino acids. The germline V and J ends were trimmed by 3 bases and 4 bases, with 7 bases remaining between them.

This clone was observed a handful of times. V and J are TRBV5-1 and TRBJ1-2, with D perhaps TRBD1 (6 bases). This CDR3 is built from 15 residues. V was shortened by 4 bases and J by 0 bases, with 13 bases between the two germline ends. Germline assignment: CDR1 SGHRS and CDR2 YFSETQ. The CDR3 is CASSIGQPPNYGYTF. CDR3 bases: TGCGCCAGCAGCATCGGACAGCCCCCTAACTATGGCTACACCTTC. Based on the CDR3 plus reference TRBV5-1 and TRBJ1-2, the full variable domain is KAGVTQTPRYLIKTRGQQVTLSCSPISGHRSVSWYQQTPGQGLQFLFEYFSETQRNKGNFPGRFSGRQFSNSRSEMNVSTLELGDSALYLCASSIGQPPNYGYTFGSGTRLTVV.